These 8 T cell receptor beta chains originate from one sample sequenced in a study of blood T cell repertoires in COVID-19. Method: immunoSEQ multiplex PCR; TCRdb's copy keeps in-frame clones and lacks some. The sample has some 240,000 clones; about 86% are singletons. Sample: PBMCs or T cells enriched from blood (not recorded which). The receptors come from a middle-aged man who had recovered from COVID-19.

The V gene is TRBV5-1, the J gene TRBJ2-3; 7 positions match TRBD2. From germline, CDR1 is SGHRS and CDR2 YFSETQ. V trimming: 0 bases; J trimming: 3 bases; junction bases outside the gene matches: 7. The CDR3 runs 16 residues. The CDR3: CASSLARTRDTDTQYF. CDR3 bases: TGCGCCAGCAGCTTGGCCCGGACTAGAGATACAGATACGCAGTATTTT.

This chain connects TRBV6-5 to TRBJ2-5; 9 bases align to TRBD1. The CDR3 totals 13 residues. Losses at the gene ends were 5 bases for V and 4 bases for J; bases not matched to a gene: 2. Germline CDR1 MNHEY, CDR2 SVGAGI. CDR3 residues: CASSTDRGETQYF. DNA for the CDR3: TGTGCCAGCAGTACGGACAGGGGAGAGACCCAGTACTTC.

The V gene is TRBV30, the J gene TRBJ1-2, with 12 bases that match TRBD1. The junction had 9 bases not matched to a gene; V was cut back by 3 bases and J by 7 bases. Per germline, CDR1 GTSNPN and CDR2 SVGIG (reference sequence). CDR3 length: 15 residues. CDR3 coding DNA: TGTGCCTGGAGAAGGCCGGGACAGGGGGCGGGTGGCTACACCTTC. It translates to CAWRRPGQGAGGYTF.

This clone appeared a single time. The chain employs TRBV7-9 and TRBJ2-3; TRBD2 matches at 7 bases. The junction had 5 bases not matched to a gene; V was cut back by 5 bases and J by 0 bases. This CDR3 contains 15 residues. In germline, CDR1 is SEHNR, CDR2 FQNEAQ (reference sequence). DNA for the CDR3: TGTGCCAGCAGCCTTCCTAGCGGAAGCACAGATACGCAGTATTTT. Amino acid sequence: CASSLPSGSTDTQYF.

J is TRBJ2-2 and V is TRBV28; 12 bases match TRBD2. Unmatched junction bases numbered 10, after V lost 7 bases and J lost 4 bases. In germline, CDR1 is MDHEN, CDR2 SYDVKM. This CDR3 comprises 17 residues. Here the CDR3 reads CASIKTSGSLRTGELFF. The CDR3 DNA is TGTGCCAGCATTAAGACTAGCGGGAGTCTACGCACCGGGGAGCTGTTTTTT.

This chain links TRBV11-2 with TRBJ2-3, with D tentatively TRBD2 (5 bases). V lost 5 bases to trimming and J lost 6 bases, with 15 bases between them. The CDR3 length is 14 residues. Germline V gives CDR1 SGHAT, CDR2 FQNNGV. The CDR3 loop reads CASSRLMRADTQYF. The CDR3 nucleotides read TGTGCCAGCAGCCGCCTCATGCGGGCCGATACGCAGTATTTT.

This chain connects TRBV24-1 to TRBJ1-2; 8 bases map to TRBD1. The CDR3 consists of 17 residues. V was pared by 7 bases and J by 4 bases, with 16 bases of the junction left unmatched. Germline CDR1 and CDR2: KGHDR and SFDVKD. CDR3 region: CATSGTPGQENPYGYTF. CDR3 nucleotides: TGTGCCACCAGCGGAACTCCGGGACAGGAAAATCCCTATGGCTACACCTTC.

The V and J genes are TRBV19 and TRBJ2-3; 10 bases are shared with TRBD1. V gave up 5 bases and J gave up 4 bases; unmatched junction bases: 9. CDR3 length: 16 amino acids. Germline V CDR1 and CDR2: LNHDA, SQIVND (reference sequence). The CDR3 sequence is CASSPRTGGRSDTQYF. The DNA for the CDR3 is TGTGCCAGTAGTCCCCGGACAGGGGGTAGGTCAGATACGCAGTATTTT.